These 8 T cell receptor beta chains share one sample of origin, sequenced in a study of blood T cell repertoires in COVID-19 (dated by TCRdb to the early 2020s). The library was obtained by the immunoSEQ multiplex PCR assay. TCRdb mirrors the immuneACCESS table, restricted to in-frame sequences. Some clones are absent from its copies; in checked studies, under half trace to an unresolved V gene, and the reason for the others is unknown. The sample yields about 46,000 clones; 80% to 90% were counted once. The ten top clones hold approximately 14% of the sample. Sequenced: peripheral blood. The receptors shown here come from a human donor in a cohort sampled during active COVID-19. The donor label of this sample is uncertain.

The gene calls are TRBV19 and TRBJ1-1; weak D call: TRBD1 (5 bases). CDR1 and CDR2 from the germline V gene are LNHDA and SQIVND (reference sequence). The CDR3 spans 16 residues. Trimming shortened V by 2 bases and J by 1 base, and 14 bases separated the two germline ends. CDR3 nucleotides: TGTGCCAGTAGTATACCGGGACTAAGAGGGAACACTGAAGCTTTCTTT. Amino acid sequence: CASSIPGLRGNTEAFF.

The chain's CDR3 is CASSFTGRNEQFF. In DNA, the CDR3 is TGTGCCAGCAGCTTTACAGGGCGCAATGAGCAGTTCTTC. The chain uses TRBV7-9 and TRBJ2-1, with a weak D call TRBD1 (6 bases). The V and J ends lost 3 bases and 6 bases respectively, with 9 bases between them. Germline CDR1 and CDR2: SEHNR and FQNEAQ (reference sequence). The CDR3 length is 13 residues.

The rearrangement joins TRBV7-9 to TRBJ1-1, with D maybe TRBD1 (6 bases). With 6 bases removed from V and 3 bases from J, the gap between germline ends came to 20 bases. Per the germline V gene, CDR1 is SEHNR and CDR2 is FQNEAQ (reference sequence). The CDR3 totals 16 residues. The CDR3 here is CASRSNRDTKDTEAFF. Written as DNA, the CDR3 is TGTGCCAGCAGATCCAACCGGGACACGAAGGACACTGAAGCTTTCTTT.

This chain joins TRBV5-5 and TRBJ1-2; 9 bases match TRBD1. The CDR3 has 15 residues. CDR1 SGHKS and CDR2 YYEKEE come from the germline V gene (reference sequence). J was trimmed by 0 bases and V by 4 bases; bases with no gene match: 4. This CDR3 is CASSIGQGPNYGYTF. The CDR3 DNA reads TGTGCCAGCAGCATTGGACAGGGGCCTAACTATGGCTACACCTTC.

The chain carries TRBV29-1 and TRBJ2-7; 7 bases line up with TRBD1. This CDR3 is 12 amino acids long. The germline CDR1 and CDR2 sequences are SQVTM and ANQGSEA. Losses at the gene ends were 6 bases for V and 7 bases for J; bases not matched to a gene: 9. DNA for the CDR3: TGCAGCGTAGAACAGGGGTGGGGAGAGCAGTACTTC. Protein: CSVEQGWGEQYF.

V gene TRBV5-5 combines with J gene TRBJ2-3; 8 bases map to TRBD2. After removal of 6 bases from V and 5 bases from J, the junction contained 8 bases not matched to a gene. CDR3 size: 14 residues. Per the germline V gene, CDR1 is SGHKS and CDR2 is YYEKEE (reference sequence). Here the CDR3 reads CASKGSGGRDTQYF. CDR3 bases: TGTGCCAGCAAGGGGAGCGGGGGAAGAGATACGCAGTATTTT.

The V and J genes are TRBV9 and TRBJ2-3; D is ambiguous. With 3 bases removed from V and 2 bases from J, the gap between germline ends came to 7 bases. This CDR3 is 13 amino acids long. In germline, CDR1 is SGDLS, CDR2 YYNGEE. This CDR3 reads CASSARNTDTQYF. For the CDR3, the DNA is TGTGCCAGCAGCGCCAGAAACACAGATACGCAGTATTTT.

As DNA, the CDR3 is TGTGCCTGGGTCCCGACAGGGGGTTTCTACGAGCAGTACTTC. Translation: CAWVPTGGFYEQYF. The chain joins TRBV30 to TRBJ2-7, with 9 nucleotides matching TRBD1. Germline lookup yields CDR1 GTSNPN and CDR2 SVGIG (reference sequence). Trimming took 5 bases from V and 3 from J; bases not matched to a gene: 8. CDR3 length: 14 amino acids.